Sequencing of this TCR beta chain was carried out in a study of cytomegalovirus exposure and HLA in healthy donors. As for the study in general: Findings of an earlier analysis included under 140 million unique TCR beta sequences from roughly 200 million T cells.

Use of 60 Vbeta and 13 Jbeta primers characterized the PCR. TCRdb's copy holds only in-frame clones and misses some; the assay was immunoSEQ multiplex PCR. The sample records 200,000 or so clones, 65% to 90% being singletons. In the case of this clone: Its antigen is as yet unknown.

Nominally healthy donors provided the samples, though records likely missed some immune exposures. Whole-study findings and limits: Donors belonging to an Asian-associated ancestry cluster reportedly showed fewer N-insertions in productive TCRs than the roughly 700-donor mean, according to what a later analysis found.

CDR1 GTSNPN and CDR2 SVGIG come from the germline V gene (reference sequence). The CDR3 length is 18 residues. Germline trimming cut 0 bases from V and 0 bases from J; bases unmatched to any gene: 6. The chain is built from TRBV30 and TRBJ2-2; 11 bases line up with TRBD2. What was sequenced was PBMCs. This TCR derives from a girl aged 5-17 years in good health and CMV-seronegative. The CDR3 is CAWSVPSGRSPNTGELFF. The CDR3 coding sequence is TGTGCCTGGAGTGTACCTAGCGGGAGGTCCCCGAACACCGGGGAGCTGTTTTTT.